The 14 T cell receptor beta chains listed next were all sequenced from one sample in a study of blood T cells in healthy people across ages. For the second PCR, which ran for about 6 to 12 cycles, a sample-barcoded 5' primer and a J-beta primer mix were used. Via MiXCR, TCRdb re-called the 5' RACE reads, giving one row per CDR3 protein. The table includes about 1.6 million distinct CDR3 sequences, 30% to 35% detected once. Sequenced: blood. The receptors stem from a young woman in good health.

This clonotype is a singleton in its sample. The rearrangement links TRBV4-1 to TRBJ2-5; 9 bases align to TRBD1. The CDR3 totals 16 residues. J was trimmed by 5 bases and V by 2 bases; bases with no gene match: 9. From germline, CDR1 is MGHRA and CDR2 YSYEKL. In DNA form, the CDR3 reads TGCGCCAGCAGCCAAACCCCACAGGGGGCGCGGGAGACCCAGTACTTC. Amino acids: CASSQTPQGARETQYF.

This clonotype was seen only a few times. The chain has TRBV28 and TRBJ1-5; D not resolved. Trimming removed 8 bases from V and 7 bases from J, with 12 bases in between. CDR1 and CDR2 (germline): MDHEN, SYDVKM. The CDR3 has 12 residues. CDR3 DNA sequence: TGTGCCAGCGCCGCGTTGCGGCAGCCCCAGCATTTT. Translating it yields CASAALRQPQHF.

This clonotype was seen a few times. V usage is TRBV28 and J usage is TRBJ2-7; the D gene is possibly TRBD2 (7 bases). The germline V gene encodes CDR1 MDHEN and CDR2 SYDVKM. The CDR3 runs 13 residues. With 6 bases removed from V and 3 bases from J, the gap between germline ends came to 12 bases. The CDR3, as DNA: TGTGCCAGCAGACGGGGGGCCTACTACGAGCAGTACTTC. Protein sequence: CASRRGAYYEQYF.

This rearrangement joins TRBV5-4 to TRBJ1-2; no firm D call. This CDR3 region has 16 residues. The germline V gene encodes CDR1 SGHNT and CDR2 YYREEE (reference sequence). V lost 0 bases and J 0 bases, leaving 12 bases between the germline ends. The CDR3 nucleotides read TGTGCCAGCAGCTTGGGTGGCGGGAGAGCTAACTATGGCTACACCTTC. It yields the protein CASSLGGGRANYGYTF.

This clonotype occurred a few times. The chain couples TRBV3-1 to TRBJ2-1, with 7 bases fitting TRBD2. Germline V gene lookup returns CDR1 LGHDT and CDR2 YNNKEL (reference sequence). The trim removed 4 bases at V and 3 bases at J, leaving 6 bases unmatched. This CDR3 comprises 15 residues. The DNA of the CDR3 is TGTGCCAGCAGCCCCGGGACTACCAACTACAATGAGCAGTTCTTC. It specifies CASSPGTTNYNEQFF.

J is TRBJ2-1 and V is TRBV6-1; D assignment may be TRBD1 or TRBD2 (5 bases each). CDR3 length: 15 residues. Germline V lookup: CDR1 MNHNS, CDR2 SASEGT. V was clipped by 10 bases and J by 0 bases, with 16 bases between them. The CDR3 sequence: CAIRDPWISYNEQFF. For the CDR3, the DNA is TGTGCCATCCGGGACCCTTGGATCTCCTACAATGAGCAGTTCTTC.

The sample holds a few counts of this clonotype. This rearrangement joins TRBV28 to TRBJ2-7, with D possibly being TRBD1 (6 bases). Germline V gene data show CDR1 as MDHEN and CDR2 as SYDVKM. V dropped 5 bases and J dropped 12 bases, with 17 bases sitting between them. CDR3 size: 12 residues. CDR3 in amino acids: CASSETGAVGYF. The DNA of the CDR3 is TGTGCCAGCAGTGAGACAGGTGCTGTCGGGTACTTC. The complete variable domain, with remaining parts taken from reference TRBV28 and TRBJ2-7, reads DVKVTQSSRYLVKRTGEKVFLECVQDMDHENMFWYRQDPGLGLRLIYFSYDVKMKEKGDIPEGYSVSREKKERFSLILESASTNQTSMYLCASSETGAVGYFGPGTRLTVT.

The chain employs TRBV27 and TRBJ2-7, with unresolved D. Germline values: CDR1 MNHEY, CDR2 SMNVEV (reference sequence). The CDR3 extends over 13 amino acids. Trimming removed 5 bases at V and 0 bases at J, with 8 bases between. The CDR3 DNA reads TGTGCCAGCAGTCCCATCGCCTCCTACGAGCAGTACTTC. Its protein product is CASSPIASYEQYF.

This chain links TRBV21-1 with TRBJ2-5; TRBD2, the table's D call, was not compared with the DNA. TRBV21-1 constitutes a pseudogene. The CDR3 runs 14 residues. The CDR3 coding sequence is TGTGCCAGCAGGAGGAGCGGGGGAGAAGAGACCCAGTACTTC. Its protein is CASRRSGGEETQYF.

This clonotype was picked up a small number of times. The chain has TRBV7-3 and TRBJ2-2; 12 bases align to TRBD2. CDR3 size: 19 residues. Germline V gene sequence: CDR1 SGHTA, CDR2 FQGTGA. The V gene end was trimmed by 2 bases and the J gene end by 2 bases; junction bases not matched to a gene: 9. For the CDR3, the DNA is TGTGCCAGCAGCTTACTTCGGCTAGCGGGGGGGCGAAACACCGGGGAGCTGTTTTTT. This translates into CASSLLRLAGGRNTGELFF.

The gene calls are TRBV6-1 and TRBJ2-2, with D perhaps given as TRBD1 or TRBD2 (5 bases each). This CDR3 comprises 14 residues. Trimming pared 8 bases from V and 4 bases from J, leaving 14 bases between. Germline V gene sequence: CDR1 MNHNS, CDR2 SASEGT. The CDR3 protein is CASQPGRTTGELFF. DNA for the CDR3: TGTGCCAGCCAACCGGGACGAACCACCGGGGAGCTGTTTTTT.

The chain uses TRBV5-1 and TRBJ1-2, with 11 nucleotides matching TRBD1. The germline CDR1 and CDR2 sequences are SGHRS and YFSETQ. Trimming at V came to 4 bases and at J to 4 bases, leaving 6 bases not matched to a gene. The CDR3 runs 15 residues. DNA for the CDR3: TGCGCCAGCAGCCCGGGACAGGGGGATACCTATGGCTACACCTTC. Its translation is CASSPGQGDTYGYTF.

This clonotype was seen just once. The chain joins TRBV7-3 to TRBJ2-1, with D tentatively TRBD2 (5 bases). The CDR3 spans 15 residues. The V end lost 5 bases, the J end lost 2 bases, and 13 bases lay between the germline ends. Germline-derived CDR1 and CDR2 are SGHTA and FQGTGA. CDR3 in amino acids: CASSPSEGPYNEQFF. As DNA, the CDR3 is TGTGCCAGCAGCCCCAGCGAGGGCCCCTACAATGAGCAGTTCTTC.

This clonotype was counted ten times or more. The CDR3 nucleotides read TGCAGTGCCTCCGGACAGGGGGCTTGGGAGACCCAGTACTTC. Its protein product is CSASGQGAWETQYF. The chain carries TRBV20-1 and TRBJ2-5, with 11 bases lining up with TRBD1. V was clipped by 6 bases and J by 5 bases; unmatched bases: 8. Germline values: CDR1 DFQATT, CDR2 SNEGSKA (reference sequence). This CDR3 has 14 residues.